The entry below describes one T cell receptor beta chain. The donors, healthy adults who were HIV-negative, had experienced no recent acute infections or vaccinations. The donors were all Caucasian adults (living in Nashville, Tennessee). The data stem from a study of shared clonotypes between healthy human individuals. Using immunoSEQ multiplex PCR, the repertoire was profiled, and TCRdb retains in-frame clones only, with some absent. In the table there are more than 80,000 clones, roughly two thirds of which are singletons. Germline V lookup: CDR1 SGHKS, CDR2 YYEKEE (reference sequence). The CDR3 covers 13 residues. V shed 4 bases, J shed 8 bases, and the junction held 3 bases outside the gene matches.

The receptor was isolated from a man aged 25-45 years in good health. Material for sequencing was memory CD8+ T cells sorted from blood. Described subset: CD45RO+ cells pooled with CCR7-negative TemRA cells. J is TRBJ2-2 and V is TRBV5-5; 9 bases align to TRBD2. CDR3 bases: TGTGCCAGCAGCGGGACTAGCTCGGGGGAGCTGTTTTTT. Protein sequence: CASSGTSSGELFF.